The rows below give T cell receptor beta chains drawn from one sample of a study of OX40 agonist ivuxolimab in advanced cancers. The data were produced by immunoSEQ multiplex PCR, yet TCRdb's version contains in-frame clones alone and is incomplete. The table includes 72,000 or so clones, approximately 80% detected once. The input for sequencing was CD4+ or CD8+ T cells sorted from blood, taken in a trial of the OX40 agonist ivuxolimab. Receptors originate from an adult with an advanced solid tumor such as melanoma, head and neck, liver or kidney cancer. Both conserved end residues are part of each CDR3. D genes are given only for firm matches. Size tells how often a clone was seen (once, few, many) or the class of an expanded clone, and some rows leave it out.

J gene | D gene | clone size | V gene | CDR3 DNA | CDR3 protein
TRBJ2-1 | . | . | TRBV11-3 | TGTGCCAGCAGCTTAAGGACAGCTGGAAAGAATGAGCAGTTCTTC | CASSLRTAGKNEQFF
TRBJ2-7 | TRBD1 | . | TRBV9 | TGTGCCAGCAGCGTGGACAGGGCGTCCGAGCAGTACTTC | CASSVDRASEQYF
TRBJ2-2 | TRBD1 | . | TRBV6-6 | TGTGCCAGCAGCCGATCGACAGGGGCTGGGGGGGAGCTGTTTTTT | CASSRSTGAGGELFF
TRBJ2-1 | . | . | TRBV5-4 | TGTGCCAGCAGCCCAAACCCACACCGGGAGTACAATGAGCAGTTCTTC | CASSPNPHREYNEQFF
TRBJ1-1 | . | once | TRBV5-4 | TGTGCCAGCAGCTTGGCAGGGCTCCCCGGAGCTTTCTTT | CASSLAGLPGAFF
TRBJ1-2 | . | . | TRBV28 | TGTGCCAGCAGTCAACTGGGCTCTTCCCAAAGGGGCTACACCTTC | CASSQLGSSQRGYTF
TRBJ1-4 | . | . | TRBV29-1 | TGCAGCGTTGTCTCGGGGAAGGGTGAAAAACTGTTTTTT | CSVVSGKGEKLFF
TRBJ2-3 | TRBD1 | . | TRBV7-9 | TGTGCCAGCAGCTCGCTCGGACAGGCGGGAGATACGCAGTATTTT | CASSSLGQAGDTQYF
TRBJ1-1 | . | . | TRBV15 | TGTGCCACCAGCAAGGGGCCTCGAGCTTTCTTT | CATSKGPRAFF
TRBJ2-7 | . | . | TRBV2 | TGTGCCAGCAGTGGGACAGCCTTCGAGCAGTACTTC | CASSGTAFEQYF
TRBJ1-2 | TRBD1 | once | TRBV30 | TGTGCCTGGGGGGGACAGTCTCTTAACTATGGCTACACCTTC | CAWGGQSLNYGYTF
TRBJ1-6 | . | . | TRBV6-5 | TGTGCCAGCAGTCGAACAGCGGGGGGTTCACCCCTCCACTTT | CASSRTAGGSPLHF
TRBJ1-1 | . | . | TRBV11-3 | TGTGCCAGCATCGGACAGTTGAACACTGAAGCTTTCTTT | CASIGQLNTEAFF
TRBJ1-1 | . | . | TRBV18 | TGTGCCAGCTCACCCGGGACCGGGAACACTGAAGCTTTCTTT | CASSPGTGNTEAFF
TRBJ2-3 | TRBD2 | . | TRBV6-5 | TGTGCCAGCAGGGGACTAGTTGGGGGCACAGATACGCAGTATTTT | CASRGLVGGTDTQYF
TRBJ2-7 | TRBD1 | few | TRBV6-6 | TGTGCCAGCAGTTCGGTTGGGACAGGGACCAACGAGCAGTACTTC | CASSSVGTGTNEQYF
TRBJ2-7 | TRBD2 | . | TRBV6-1 | TGTGCCAGCAGCCTCCTCCCTAGCGGCTCCTACGAGCAGTACTTC | CASSLLPSGSYEQYF
TRBJ1-1 | . | . | TRBV30 | TGTGCCTGGAACAATAAGGTGAACACTGAAGCTTTCTTT | CAWNNKVNTEAFF
TRBJ1-1 | . | . | TRBV7-9 | TGTGCCAGCAGGCCCCGAGAGGGGGGGAACACTGAAGCTTTCTTT | CASRPREGGNTEAFF
TRBJ1-5 | . | . | TRBV19 | TGTGCCAGTAGTCCCATTGACAGGCCCAATCAGCCCCAGCATTTT | CASSPIDRPNQPQHF
TRBJ2-2 | . | . | TRBV6-6 | TGTGCCAGCAGTTCCGGTCTGGGTGGCACCGGGGAGCTGTTTTTT | CASSSGLGGTGELFF
TRBJ2-7 | TRBD2 | . | TRBV6-5 | TGTGCCAGCAGTTACAGGGCTAGCGGGAGTCGGTACGAGCAGTACTTC | CASSYRASGSRYEQYF
TRBJ1-6 | TRBD1 | . | TRBV6-1 | TGTGCCAGCAGTAGGGACAGGGTTAATAATTCACCCCTCCACTTT | CASSRDRVNNSPLHF
TRBJ2-4 | TRBD2 | . | TRBV4-1 | TGCGCCAGCAGCCAAGCGGGAGGCAGGGAGAGGAACATTCAGTACTTC | CASSQAGGRERNIQYF
TRBJ1-5 | . | . | TRBV30 | TGTGCCTGGAGTTACAGCGATTATCAGCCCCAGCATTTT | CAWSYSDYQPQHF
TRBJ2-6 | . | few | TRBV7-8 | TGTGCCAGCAGCTTACTCAGGGTGTCTGGGGCCAACGTCCTGACTTTC | CASSLLRVSGANVLTF
TRBJ2-4 | . | . | TRBV28 | TGTGCCAGCAGTTCCCCCGGGATGGTGAACATTCAGTACTTC | CASSSPGMVNIQYF
TRBJ2-7 | TRBD1 | . | TRBV6-1 | TGTGCCAGCAGTGAGAGGGGGCACGAGCAGTACTTC | CASSERGHEQYF
TRBJ1-1 | . | . | TRBV28 | TGTGCCAGCAGCCCGGTCGGGAGCCCGAACACTGAAGCTTTCTTT | CASSPVGSPNTEAFF
TRBJ2-7 | . | . | TRBV28 | TGTGCCAGCGGGTTGTCGGGTTACGAGCAGTACTTC | CASGLSGYEQYF
TRBJ1-4 | . | . | TRBV4-2 | TGTGCCAGCAGCCACCGCCAGGCGCAAAAACTGTTTTTT | CASSHRQAQKLFF
TRBJ1-3 | . | . | TRBV28 | TGTGCCAGCAGCGTTTCAAACACCATATATTTT | CASSVSNTIYF
TRBJ1-2 | . | . | TRBV5-5 | TGTGCCAGCAGCGCTGAACCGGCAAACTATGGCTACACCTTC | CASSAEPANYGYTF
TRBJ1-5 | TRBD1 | once | TRBV7-9 | TGTGCCAGCAGCTTTGGGACAGGGGTAAATCAGCCCCAGCATTTT | CASSFGTGVNQPQHF
TRBJ2-1 | TRBD2 | . | TRBV5-4 | TGTGCCAGCAGCCCGACTAGCGGGCCCTACAATGAGCAGTTCTTC | CASSPTSGPYNEQFF
TRBJ2-5 | . | . | TRBV7-2 | TGTGCCAGCAGCGCCGGAGGGAACTCGTTGGAGACCCAGTACTTC | CASSAGGNSLETQYF
TRBJ1-2 | . | . | TRBV7-2 | TGTGCCAGCGAAGAAAACTATGGCTACACCTTC | CASEENYGYTF
TRBJ1-5 | . | . | TRBV11-1 | TGTGCCAGCAGCTTTGGGGCCCTAGGGCCCCAGCATTTT | CASSFGALGPQHF
TRBJ1-2 | TRBD1 | . | TRBV28 | TGTGCCAGCAGTTGGGACAGGGGCTACACCTTC | CASSWDRGYTF
TRBJ2-7 | . | . | TRBV29-1 | TGCAGCGTTGCCGCGGCGGGAAGCTCCGAGCAGTACTTC | CSVAAAGSSEQYF